Presented here are 16 T cell receptor beta chains from one specimen sequenced in a study of T cells in Graves' hyperthyroidism and ophthalmopathy. The CDR3 regions of TCR beta were amplified from RNA transcripts. When the TCR CDR3 underwent first-round RT-PCR, the HTBI primer set was used. TCRdb reanalysed the multiplex PCR reads using MiXCR and keeps one entry per CDR3 protein. This table has 450,000 to 650,000 distinct CDR3 sequences, about 14% appearing once. Source material: blood. Source of these receptors: a young woman with Graves' ophthalmopathy.

This clonotype was picked up many times. V gene TRBV29-1 combines with J gene TRBJ2-3; 9 bases are a match to TRBD1. After removal of 6 bases from V and 1 base from J, the junction contained 5 bases not matched to a gene. CDR3 length equals 14 residues. From germline, CDR1 is SQVTM and CDR2 ANQGSEA. The CDR3 spells CSVERDRGTDTQYF. DNA of the CDR3: TGCAGCGTCGAGAGGGACAGGGGCACAGATACGCAGTATTTT.

The sample holds many counts of this clonotype. The chain links TRBV28 to TRBJ2-7, with 7 bases fitting TRBD1. This CDR3 has 14 amino acids. Trimming cost V 9 bases and J 4 bases; bases outside gene matches: 12. Germline values: CDR1 MDHEN, CDR2 SYDVKM. The CDR3 spells CASSPGQSKYEQYF. The CDR3 nucleotides are TGTGCCAGTTCCCCGGGACAGTCCAAATACGAGCAGTACTTC.

This clonotype was detected many times. The gene calls are TRBV14 and TRBJ2-7, with 10 bases fitting TRBD2. This CDR3 has 15 amino acids. CDR1 and CDR2 from the germline V gene are SGHDN and FVKESK. The J segment lost 4 bases and the V segment lost 4 bases, leaving 7 bases of the junction unmatched. Written as DNA, the CDR3 is TGTGCCAGCAGCCCTATAGCGGGAGGAACTTACGAGCAGTACTTC. Its protein product is CASSPIAGGTYEQYF.

This clonotype has ten or more counts. A much larger clone is a single base away; this may be a read error. V gene TRBV3-1 combines with J gene TRBJ1-1; possibly TRBD1 for D (5 bases). The germline gives CDR1 LGHDT, CDR2 YNNKEL (reference sequence). V dropped 1 base and J dropped 9 bases, with 21 bases sitting between them. CDR3 length: 16 residues. The DNA for the CDR3 is TGTGCCAGCAGCCAAGTAAGGGGCAGCGTGGGCATCAAAGCTTTCTTT. It codes for CASSQVRGSVGIKAFF.

This clonotype was counted at least ten times. The V call is TRBV12-3 or TRBV12-4, the J call TRBJ2-7; 8 bases line up with TRBD1. The CDR3 has 12 residues. With 6 bases clipped from V and 5 bases from J, the junction kept 3 bases outside the gene matches. CDR3 protein: CASSIQGDEQYF. The DNA for the CDR3 is TGTGCCAGCAGCATACAGGGGGACGAGCAGTACTTC.

The rearrangement links TRBV19 to TRBJ2-3; 9 nucleotides line up with TRBD2. CDR3 length: 15 amino acids. The V and J ends lost 5 bases and 5 bases, in that order; junction bases with no gene match: 8. Germline V CDR1 and CDR2: LNHDA, SQIVND (reference sequence). The CDR3 sequence: CASSYAGGPLDTQYF. The CDR3 coding sequence is TGTGCCAGTAGTTACGCGGGAGGGCCTCTAGATACGCAGTATTTT.

This clonotype was seen ten or more times. In DNA, the CDR3 is TGTGCCAGCAGTGAGTTGGGGTCAGATACGCAGTATTTT. Its protein is CASSELGSDTQYF. V and J are TRBV2 and TRBJ2-3; D is uncertain. Trimming removed 3 bases from V and 4 bases from J, with 8 bases in between. CDR3 size: 13 residues. The germline CDR1 and CDR2 sequences are SNHLY and FYNNEI.

In this sample, this clonotype turned up a few times. The chain is built from TRBV7-9 and TRBJ2-1; D uncertain. The germline CDR1 and CDR2 sequences are SEHNR and FQNEAQ (reference sequence). This CDR3 contains 19 residues. V lost 5 bases and J 4 bases, leaving 27 bases between the germline ends. Here the CDR3 reads CASSPLALRRVDFYNEQFF. The CDR3 bases are TGTGCCAGCAGCCCTTTAGCCCTCCGTCGTGTAGACTTTTACAATGAGCAGTTCTTC.

The chain is built from TRBV6-1 and TRBJ2-7; TRBD2 matches 13 bases. V was clipped by 6 bases and J by 5 bases; unmatched bases: 10. Germline CDR1 reads MNHNS; CDR2 reads SASEGT. The CDR3 has 16 amino acids. The CDR3 loop is CASSPLAGGLGNEQYF. The DNA of the CDR3 is TGTGCCAGCAGCCCACTAGCGGGAGGGCTCGGGAACGAGCAGTACTTC.

The chain recombines TRBV5-4 with TRBJ2-3; 11 bases align to TRBD1. V lost 5 bases and J lost 3; bases outside the gene matches: 5. The length of the CDR3 is 15 residues. CDR1 is SGHNT and CDR2 is YYREEE in the germline V gene (reference sequence). CDR3 nucleotide sequence: TGTGCCAGCAGACCTGGGGACAGGGGGACAGATACGCAGTATTTT. Its protein is CASRPGDRGTDTQYF.

This clonotype was seen at least ten times. The chain employs TRBV7-3 and TRBJ1-2, with a tentative D call TRBD1 (6 bases). Looked up from germline, CDR1 is SGHTA and CDR2 is FQGTGA. CDR3 length: 14 residues. The germline V and J ends were trimmed by 5 bases and 5 bases, with 15 bases remaining between them. Written as DNA, the CDR3 is TGTGCCAGCAGCACGACAGGTGGGGAATATGGCTACACCTTC. Translation: CASSTTGGEYGYTF.

This clonotype was counted many times. The CDR3 sequence is CASSPGDGRGSNGNEQFF. CDR3 sequence (DNA): TGTGCCAGCTCACCTGGAGACGGACGCGGGAGTAACGGCAATGAGCAGTTCTTC. The rearrangement joins TRBV18 to TRBJ2-1; TRBD2 matches at 7 bases. After removal of 3 bases from V and 6 bases from J, the junction contained 17 bases not matched to a gene. Germline loops: CDR1 KGHSH, CDR2 LQKENI. The CDR3 is 18 amino acids. Combining the CDR3 with reference TRBV18 and TRBJ2-1 gives the whole variable domain NAGVMQNPRHLVRRRGQEARLRCSPMKGHSHVYWYRQLPEEGLKFMVYLQKENIIDESGMPKERFSAEFPKEGPSILRIQQVVRGDSAAYFCASSPGDGRGSNGNEQFFGPGTRLTVL.

This clonotype was counted many times. The V call is TRBV28, the J call TRBJ1-1; possible D gene TRBD1, 5 bases. The length of the CDR3 is 17 residues. CDR1 MDHEN and CDR2 SYDVKM come from the germline V gene. Trimming removed 5 bases at V and 3 bases at J, with 22 bases between. The CDR3: CASSLSRTSGGYTEAFF. CDR3 coding DNA: TGTGCCAGCAGTCTATCCAGGACATCCGGAGGGTACACTGAAGCTTTCTTT.

This clonotype showed up just once. A much larger clone differs from this one at a single base, so this may be a read error. This chain connects TRBV2 to TRBJ2-3, with 7 bases that match TRBD2. From germline, CDR1 is SNHLY and CDR2 FYNNEI. The V gene end was trimmed by 1 base and the J gene end by 0 bases; junction bases not matched to a gene: 7. This CDR3 spans 17 amino acids. This CDR3 is CASSEDPSGESTDTQYF. DNA for the CDR3: TGTGCCAGCAGTGAAGACCCCAGCGGGGAAAGCACAGATACGCAGTATTTT.

This sequence joins TRBV6-1 and TRBJ1-4; 7 positions match TRBD1. This CDR3 region has 13 residues. V was pared by 6 bases and J by 7 bases, with 5 bases of the junction left unmatched. From germline, CDR1 is MNHNS and CDR2 SASEGT. This chain's CDR3 is CASRRDSVEKLFF. In DNA form, the CDR3 reads TGTGCCAGCAGACGGGACAGCGTTGAAAAACTGTTTTTT.

This clonotype was observed many times. V usage is TRBV14 and J usage is TRBJ2-7; D uncertain. Germline assignment: CDR1 SGHDN and CDR2 FVKESK. V lost 4 bases and J lost 1, with 11 bases in between. The CDR3 runs to 14 residues. The CDR3 DNA follows: TGTGCCAGCAGCCTGACTCGTTGGTCCTACGAGCAGTACTTC. Protein product: CASSLTRWSYEQYF.